This entry lists 14 T cell receptor beta chains sequenced from one sample in a study of cytomegalovirus exposure and HLA in healthy donors. Amplification used 60 Vbeta primers and 13 Jbeta primers. Clones were read by immunoSEQ multiplex PCR, and TCRdb kept only the in-frame ones, dropping some. The sample shows about 110,000 clones, 70% to 80% of them seen only once. The material sequenced was PBMCs. Receptors originate from a female donor in good health and CMV-seropositive.

This sequence joins TRBV6-1 and TRBJ2-4; D is perhaps TRBD1 (5 bases). The CDR3 is 13 residues long. Deletions cut 11 bases from V and 0 bases from J, with 11 bases between. Germline V gives CDR1 MNHNS, CDR2 SASEGT. CDR3 nucleotides: TGTGCCCATCAAGACAGAGCCAAAAACATTCAGTACTTC. Protein sequence: CAHQDRAKNIQYF.

This rearrangement joins TRBV7-9 to TRBJ2-3, with TRBD2 identical over 8 bases. This CDR3 is built from 17 residues. J lost 3 bases, V lost 0 bases, and 8 bases had no gene match. Looked up from germline, CDR1 is SEHNR and CDR2 is FQNEAQ (reference sequence). The CDR3 DNA follows: TGTGCCAGCAGCTTAGCGTCGGCGGGAGGAAGAACAGATACGCAGTATTTT. Translated, it gives CASSLASAGGRTDTQYF.

V usage is TRBV11-1 and J usage is TRBJ2-7; 9 nucleotides agree with TRBD2. CDR1 SGHAT and CDR2 FQDESV come from the germline V gene (reference sequence). Unmatched junction bases numbered 5, after V lost 6 bases and J lost 5 bases. CDR3 length equals 13 residues. The CDR3 here is CASRAGGINEQYF. CDR3 DNA: TGTGCCAGCAGGGCGGGAGGGATCAACGAGCAGTACTTC.

This chain uses TRBV28 with TRBJ2-1, with TRBD2 matching 9 bases. This CDR3 has 21 amino acids. Per germline, CDR1 MDHEN and CDR2 SYDVKM. J lost 1 base, V lost 4 bases, and 20 bases had no gene match. CDR3 in DNA: TGTGCCAGCAGTTCTACCATCCTGTCCGTGATTAGCGGGAGTTCCTACAATGAGCAGTTCTTC. Translation gives CASSSTILSVISGSSYNEQFF.

This clone was recorded once. The J gene is TRBJ2-7, the V gene TRBV9; D possibly corresponds to TRBD1 (5 bases). There are 15 residues in the CDR3. V was clipped by 0 bases and J by 4 bases, with 14 bases between them. Per the germline V gene, CDR1 is SGDLS and CDR2 is YYNGEE. The CDR3 region has the DNA TGTGCCAGCAGCGTAGCCCAAGGGGTTACGTACGAGCAGTACTTC. This sequence encodes CASSVAQGVTYEQYF.

V is TRBV27 and J is TRBJ1-2, with 9 bases that match TRBD1. The CDR3 is 13 residues long. CDR1 is MNHEY, CDR2 SMNVEV, per germline (reference sequence). After removal of 6 bases from V and 3 bases from J, the junction contained 2 bases not matched to a gene. The CDR3 DNA follows: TGTGCCAGCAGCTGGACAGGGGACTATGGCTACACCTTC. It specifies CASSWTGDYGYTF.

This chain uses TRBV2 with TRBJ1-2; no clear D gene. Germline loops: CDR1 SNHLY, CDR2 FYNNEI. V lost 6 bases, J lost 1 base, and 9 bases lay in between. The CDR3 has 13 amino acids. CDR3 DNA: TGTGCCAGCAGCTTACAGAGTAACTATGGCTACACCTTC. This codes for CASSLQSNYGYTF. Variable domain in full (rest from reference TRBV2 and TRBJ1-2): EPEVTQTPSHQVTQMGQEVILRCVPISNHLYFYWYRQILGQKVEFLVSFYNNEISEKSEIFDDQFSVERPDGSNFTLKIRSTKLEDSAMYFCASSLQSNYGYTFGSGTRLTVV.

The chain links TRBV7-9 to TRBJ1-3, with D possibly being TRBD1 (6 bases). V lost 4 bases to trimming and J lost 0 bases, with 7 bases between them. Germline V CDR1 and CDR2: SEHNR, FQNEAQ (reference sequence). There are 14 residues in the CDR3. The CDR3 DNA reads as TGTGCCAGCAGCTCCAGGGGCTCTGGAAACACCATATATTTT. This gives the protein CASSSRGSGNTIYF.

The chain couples TRBV5-6 to TRBJ1-2; D perhaps matches TRBD1 (6 bases). The V gene's germline CDR1 is SGHDT and CDR2 YYEEEE. The CDR3 sequence is 15 residues long. Between the trimmed V and J ends, which lost 0 bases and 5 bases, there was a span of 14 bases. CDR3 region: CASSLGTGRAYGYTF. The CDR3 nucleotides are TGTGCCAGCAGCTTGGGAACAGGGCGAGCGTATGGCTACACCTTC.

This chain joins TRBV7-3 and TRBJ2-1, with 8 bases lining up with TRBD1. The CDR3 sequence is 15 residues long. V lost 2 bases and J lost 4; bases outside the gene matches: 4. The germline V gene encodes CDR1 SGHTA and CDR2 FQGTGA. The chain's CDR3 is CASSLGGTGYNEQFF. CDR3 nucleotide sequence: TGTGCCAGCAGCTTAGGGGGGACAGGTTACAATGAGCAGTTCTTC. Looking up the rest from reference TRBV7-3 and TRBJ2-1 gives the full variable domain: GAGVSQTPSNKVTEKGKYVELRCDPISGHTALYWYRQSLGQGPEFLIYFQGTGAADDSGLPNDRFFAVRPEGSVSTLKIQRTERGDSAVYLCASSLGGTGYNEQFFGPGTRLTVL.

A single count supports this clone. The chain joins TRBV5-4 to TRBJ1-2; D is unresolved. Looked up from germline, CDR1 is SGHNT and CDR2 is YYREEE (reference sequence). The V and J ends lost 7 bases and 1 base respectively, with 14 bases between them. The CDR3 spans 14 residues. The CDR3 loop reads CASADGVGNYGYTF. As DNA, the CDR3 is TGTGCCAGCGCCGACGGAGTCGGTAACTATGGCTACACCTTC.

This clone occurred once. This sequence joins TRBV28 and TRBJ2-7; D is unresolved. V dropped 4 bases and J dropped 3 bases, with 4 bases sitting between them. Germline CDR1 and CDR2: MDHEN and SYDVKM. This CDR3 spans 11 amino acids. CDR3 in DNA: TGTGCCAGCAGTTCGCGCTACGAGCAGTACTTC. Its protein product is CASSSRYEQYF.

The chain recombines TRBV27 with TRBJ2-7; D might be TRBD2 (6 bases). Trimming removed 0 bases at V and 2 bases at J, with 11 bases between. Germline CDR1 and CDR2: MNHEY and SMNVEV (reference sequence). The CDR3 contains 15 residues. The CDR3 loop is CASSLSVPGAYEQYF. CDR3 nucleotides: TGTGCCAGCAGTTTATCGGTCCCGGGAGCCTACGAGCAGTACTTC.

The genes are TRBV5-4 and TRBJ1-2; 7 bases align to TRBD1. Germline V gene lookup returns CDR1 SGHNT and CDR2 YYREEE (reference sequence). Unmatched junction bases numbered 6, after V lost 3 bases and J lost 4 bases. The length of the CDR3 is 14 residues. Here the CDR3 DNA reads TGTGCCAGCAGCTCAGGTACAGGGGTCTATGGCTACACCTTC. Protein product: CASSSGTGVYGYTF.